This is a list of T cell receptor beta chains from one sample in a study of cytomegalovirus exposure and HLA in healthy donors. Repertoires were generated with immunoSEQ multiplex PCR, while TCRdb's copy carries only in-frame clones and drops some. The table lists around 27,000 clones. Source material: PBMCs. These TCRs come from a man under 40 in good health and CMV-seronegative. Both conserved end residues are part of each CDR3. The order of the fields is J gene, V gene, CDR3 protein.

TRBJ2-5	TRBV7-7	CASSFDRGQTQYF
TRBJ2-1	TRBV9	CASSSSKWTGRYNEQFF
TRBJ1-1	TRBV7-2	CASRKFQGAGTEAFF
TRBJ2-6	TRBV5-1	CASSFPGAPVSGANVLTF
TRBJ2-3	TRBV5-1	CASRPTGSTDTQYF
TRBJ1-2	TRBV15	CATSREAGSSLGYTF
TRBJ2-2	TRBV11-2	CASSLGLAGGHTGELFF
TRBJ2-3	TRBV7-8	CASSLAVGGRTDTQYF
TRBJ1-5	TRBV19	CASSNPRQGQPQHF
TRBJ2-7	TRBV30	CAWETGLAIGQYF
TRBJ2-7	TRBV7-9	CASSLVREQYF
TRBJ1-6	TRBV10-3	CAITGQESSPLHF
TRBJ2-3	TRBV15	CATSRDTYTDTQYF
TRBJ2-2	TRBV30	CAWSGRRGIAGELFF
TRBJ1-6	TRBV9	CASSHGTERAALHF
TRBJ2-7	TRBV7-9	CASSLVGLGLLYEQYF
TRBJ2-3	TRBV28	CASSKSGRGTDTQYF
TRBJ2-7	TRBV6-1	CASSGFIGISYEQYF
TRBJ2-5	TRBV19	CASRATRIGGEQYF
TRBJ1-4	TRBV7-9	CASSSPGERTEKLFF
TRBJ1-1	TRBV30	CAWEFGMNTEAFF
TRBJ1-5	TRBV28	CASTPQGLQPQHF
TRBJ2-3	TRBV6-1	CASSVTGTGGDTQYF
TRBJ2-2	TRBV9	CASSATPAATSGGKSGELFF
TRBJ2-7	TRBV27	CASSFTSTYEQYF
TRBJ2-7	TRBV13	CASSEASSGSYHEQYF
TRBJ1-2	TRBV2	CASSLGTAYGYTF
TRBJ2-5	TRBV7-9	CASSLSGSRGQYF
TRBJ2-5	TRBV6-1	CASSPGSTGGETQYF
TRBJ1-5	TRBV18	CASSPLGTAANQPQHF
TRBJ1-1	TRBV4-2	CASSHGGKNTEAFF
TRBJ2-7	TRBV20-1	CSATGGSEQYF
TRBJ2-7	TRBV11-3	CASSLVLASEQYF
TRBJ2-5	TRBV25-1	CASSEGKASGQETQYF
TRBJ1-4	TRBV28	CASSLAAANEKLFF
TRBJ2-7	TRBV27	CASSSLGQAAGEQYF
TRBJ2-7	TRBV7-2	CASSVTHRDGGYEQYF
TRBJ2-1	TRBV19	CASRPTLTSDEQFF
TRBJ1-2	TRBV11-2	CASSLDVPGSNYGYTF
TRBJ1-3	TRBV5-1	CASSDPGLNSGNTIYF
TRBJ1-5	TRBV19	CASSMAAGSYQPQHF
TRBJ1-2	TRBV6-5	CASSYSVLQGYTF
TRBJ2-3	TRBV5-1	CASDRGAGTVDTQYF
TRBJ2-7	TRBV30	CAWSLSYEQYF
TRBJ2-3	TRBV5-1	CASSLAASGGNTDTQYF
TRBJ1-3	TRBV4-2	CASSQQYTLDSENTIYF
TRBJ1-2	TRBV11-2	CASSPGQVNYGYTF
TRBJ2-3	TRBV7-2	CASSREPSDTQYF
TRBJ2-1	TRBV5-1	CASRILAGVSEQFF
TRBJ1-2	TRBV5-8	CASSLGQGWYGYTF
TRBJ2-1	TRBV5-1	CASSFSGTGAGEQFF
TRBJ1-4	TRBV15	CATTRDRNEKLFF
TRBJ1-2	TRBV4-3	CASSQDVAAGGYTF
TRBJ2-2	TRBV18	CASSETSGGSNTGELFF
TRBJ1-2	TRBV10-3	CAISESSPGYGYTF
TRBJ1-1	TRBV5-4	CASSHRAEAFF
TRBJ2-7	TRBV28	CASRRDRGYEQYF
TRBJ2-5	TRBV27	CASSLEGGPGTQYF
TRBJ2-7	TRBV6-5	CASSYSSQGAYEQYF